This T cell receptor (beta chain) was documented in a study of neurological immune-mediated disorders. Study-wide points: Subjects shared no identical expanded-clone CDR3 amino acid sequences, suggesting private TCR-beta repertoires in all groups. It was HTLV-1-associated myelopathy that showed the most TCR clonal expansion, while multiple sclerosis showed the least, falling below healthy controls.

Synthesis of cDNA was carried out by template-switch 5'RACE. The reaction used 10-nucleotide random UMIs. TCRdb called the 5' RACE reads again in MiXCR, with one record for every CDR3 protein. The sample carries tens of thousands of distinct CDR3 sequences, roughly an eighth recorded once. Time point described: longitudinal time-point 2. PBMCs stored at -80 C, 2 million in total, were the source of the unsorted libraries. This clonotype was seen a handful of times. Its antigen is undetermined. Looked up from germline, CDR1 is SGHTA and CDR2 is FQGNSA. V lost 1 base, J lost 8 bases, and 17 bases lay in between. This CDR3 region has 15 residues.

This chain links TRBV7-2 with TRBJ1-1; D ambiguous. The sequenced sample was PBMCs. The receptor comes from a female donor with HTLV-1-associated myelopathy (HAM/TSP). CDR3 loop: CASSLGVPRYDEAFF. The DNA of the CDR3 is TGTGCCAGCAGCTTAGGAGTCCCCCGGTATGACGAAGCTTTCTTT.